This T cell receptor beta chain was observed in a study of PD-1 blockade in classical Hodgkin lymphoma. Brentuximab vedotin exposure varied, and every patient relapsed after autologous stem cell transplantation. Libraries were prepared by immunoSEQ multiplex PCR; TCRdb keeps only in-frame clonotypes and omits some of them. Of 120,000 to 150,000 clones listed, about 81% were seen once; the top ten hold roughly 10%. V lost 4 bases, J lost 7 bases, and 6 bases stayed unmatched. The CDR3 is 14 amino acids. CDR1 is SGHVS and CDR2 is FQNEAQ in the germline V gene. This sequence was found in a human donor with classical Hodgkin lymphoma. The source material was peripheral blood mononuclear cells (PBMCs), sampled before the second cycle of nivolumab. The chain joins TRBV7-8 to TRBJ1-2; 10 bases fit TRBD1. The CDR3 spells CASSSRDRGSGYTF. The CDR3, as DNA: TGTGCCAGCAGCTCACGGGACAGGGGCAGTGGCTACACCTTC.